Presented here are 16 T cell receptor beta chains from one specimen sequenced in a study of CD8 T cells in ankylosing spondylitis. TCRdb itself ran the 5' RACE reads through MiXCR, one entry per CDR3 protein. The table records 250,000 to 300,000 distinct CDR3 sequences, roughly 20% of them present only once. The sequencing input was blood, either unsorted or a sorted T cell fraction (not recorded which). The receptors shown here come from a male donor with ankylosing spondylitis or in good health (not recorded which).

This rearrangement joins TRBV11-3 to TRBJ2-2; 8 bases are a match to TRBD2. This CDR3 is built from 16 residues. Germline V gene sequence: CDR1 SGHNT, CDR2 YENEEA. Unmatched junction bases numbered 5, after V lost 1 base and J lost 4 bases. DNA for the CDR3: TGTGCCAGCAGCTTAGGTGGCGGGGGGTCCACCGGGGAGCTGTTTTTT. This sequence encodes CASSLGGGGSTGELFF.

Only a few counts were recorded for this clonotype. V gene TRBV7-8 combines with J gene TRBJ2-5; 7 nucleotides agree with TRBD2. After removal of 1 base from V and 1 base from J, the junction contained 9 bases not matched to a gene. This CDR3 is built from 17 residues. Germline-derived CDR1 and CDR2 are SGHVS and FQNEAQ. The CDR3 protein is CASSLGVGGRPQETQYF. The DNA of the CDR3 is TGTGCCAGCAGCTTAGGGGTCGGCGGGAGACCCCAAGAGACCCAGTACTTC. Together with reference TRBV7-8 and TRBJ2-5, the CDR3 gives the full variable domain: GAGVSQSPRYKVAKRGQDVALRCDPISGHVSLFWYQQALGQGPEFLTYFQNEAQLDKSGLPSDRFFAERPEGSVSTLKIQRTQQEDSAVYLCASSLGVGGRPQETQYFGPGTRLLVL.

This clonotype has just a few counts. The chain combines TRBV19 with TRBJ2-1; a possible D gene is TRBD1 (6 bases). Trimming pared 6 bases from V and 4 bases from J, leaving 10 bases between. The germline V gene encodes CDR1 LNHDA and CDR2 SQIVND (reference sequence). There are 13 residues in the CDR3. CDR3 sequence reads: CASRVDRYNEQFF. The CDR3, as DNA: TGTGCCAGTAGAGTGGACAGATACAATGAGCAGTTCTTC.

The CDR3 DNA reads TGTGCCAGCAGAAATATCAGGGTTGTAGGCACTGAAGCTTTCTTT. Residues: CASRNIRVVGTEAFF. The genes are TRBV28 and TRBJ1-1; D possibly corresponds to TRBD1 (5 bases). V lost 6 bases, J lost 4 bases, and 18 bases lay in between. Looked up from germline, CDR1 is MDHEN and CDR2 is SYDVKM. The CDR3 runs to 15 residues.

The chain combines TRBV24-1 with TRBJ2-3; 7 bases align to TRBD2. The junction had 2 bases not matched to a gene; V was cut back by 0 bases and J by 3 bases. The CDR3 sequence is 15 residues long. Germline V gene sequence: CDR1 KGHDR, CDR2 SFDVKD. CDR3 protein: CATSDLGGETDTQYF. CDR3 coding DNA: TGTGCCACCAGTGATTTGGGGGGGGAAACAGATACGCAGTATTTT.

This clonotype turned up a few times. This chain links TRBV10-1 with TRBJ1-1; D is possibly TRBD1 (5 bases). Germline V gene data show CDR1 as WNHNN and CDR2 as SYGVQD (reference sequence). The CDR3 loop spans 13 amino acids. Trimming took 0 bases from V and 4 from J, leaving 6 bases between them. The CDR3 nucleotides read TGCGCCAGCAGTGAGTCAGGGACCACTGAAGCTTTCTTT. Protein sequence: CASSESGTTEAFF.

This chain joins TRBV4-1 and TRBJ1-5; no reliable D call. The germline V gene encodes CDR1 MGHRA and CDR2 YSYEKL. Trimming took 0 bases from V and 8 from J, leaving 11 bases between them. The CDR3 loop spans 14 amino acids. CDR3 in amino acids: CASSQEEVPEPQHF. In DNA, the CDR3 is TGCGCCAGCAGCCAAGAAGAGGTCCCGGAGCCCCAGCATTTT.

This clonotype was observed a handful of times. The genes are TRBV12-3 or TRBV12-4 and TRBJ2-5, with D uncertain. The V end was cut by 3 bases, the J end by 2 bases, with 10 bases between. This CDR3 spans 14 amino acids. For the CDR3, the DNA is TGTGCCAGCAGTTTTGAGACTGATCAAGAGACCCAGTACTTC. This translates into CASSFETDQETQYF.

In this sample, this clonotype turned up a few times. J is TRBJ1-5 and V is TRBV12-3 or TRBV12-4; D gene unclear. The CDR3 runs 16 residues. V lost 1 base, J lost 1 base, and 11 bases lay in between. CDR3 DNA: TGTGCCAGCAGTTTAGGTGGACCGCGAAGCAATCAGCCCCAGCATTTT. Encoded protein: CASSLGGPRSNQPQHF.

This clonotype was seen many times. V usage is TRBV9 and J usage is TRBJ2-2; D is unclear. CDR1 and CDR2 (germline): SGDLS, YYNGEE. V lost 3 bases to trimming and J lost 6 bases, with 6 bases between them. The CDR3 loop spans 12 amino acids. The CDR3 nucleotides read TGTGCCAGCAGCGCCCTAGCCGGGGAGCTGTTTTTT. Translated: CASSALAGELFF. The full variable domain, in which reference TRBV9 and TRBJ2-2 provide the parts outside the CDR3, is DSGVTQTPKHLITATGQRVTLRCSPRSGDLSVYWYQQSLDQGLQFLIQYYNGEERAKGNILERFSAQQFPDLHSELNLSSLELGDSALYFCASSALAGELFFGEGSRLTVL.

This clonotype was detected many times. The genes are TRBV12-3 or TRBV12-4 and TRBJ1-5; D gene uncertain. The CDR3 totals 14 residues. V lost 5 bases to trimming and J lost 7 bases, with 15 bases between them. The CDR3: CASSPLGMQQPQHF. CDR3 in DNA: TGTGCCAGCAGTCCCCTGGGGATGCAGCAGCCCCAGCATTTT.

The V call is TRBV28, the J call TRBJ2-3, with 8 bases lining up with TRBD2. The CDR3 runs 16 residues. Germline assignment: CDR1 MDHEN and CDR2 SYDVKM. V shed 4 bases, J shed 4 bases, and the junction held 10 bases outside the gene matches. DNA for the CDR3: TGTGCCAGCAGTTCCTATAAACTAGCGGTGGCAGATACGCAGTATTTT. It specifies CASSSYKLAVADTQYF. Full variable domain (outside the CDR3, taken from reference TRBV28 and TRBJ2-3): DVKVTQSSRYLVKRTGEKVFLECVQDMDHENMFWYRQDPGLGLRLIYFSYDVKMKEKGDIPEGYSVSREKKERFSLILESASTNQTSMYLCASSSYKLAVADTQYFGPGTRLTVL.

The J gene is TRBJ1-3, the V gene TRBV20-1; D remains ambiguous. Germline CDR1 reads DFQATT; CDR2 reads SNEGSKA (reference sequence). Trimming took off 5 bases at V and 2 bases at J, with 16 bases between the two ends. The CDR3 has 15 residues. This chain's CDR3 is CSAVEGISAGNTIYF. Here the CDR3 DNA reads TGCAGTGCTGTAGAAGGGATTTCGGCTGGAAACACCATATATTTT.

In its sample, this clonotype was seen a few times. The rearrangement uses TRBV12-3 or TRBV12-4 and TRBJ1-5, with TRBD1 matching 7 bases. This CDR3 spans 15 amino acids. V trimming: 6 bases; J trimming: 2 bases; junction bases outside the gene matches: 7. The CDR3 region has the DNA TGTGCCAGCAGCCCGACAGGGACGGGCAATCAGCCCCAGCATTTT. Amino acids: CASSPTGTGNQPQHF.

The CDR3 bases are TGTGCCAGCAGTTGGGGTCAGCGAGGCTCCTACAATGAGCAGTTCTTC. As protein: CASSWGQRGSYNEQFF. The chain carries TRBV12-3 or TRBV12-4 and TRBJ2-1; no clear D. CDR3 length equals 16 residues. V was clipped by 4 bases and J by 0 bases, with 13 bases between them.

The sample holds many counts of this clonotype. V usage is TRBV7-3 and J usage is TRBJ2-3; 7 bases fit TRBD1. Per germline, CDR1 SGHTA and CDR2 FQGTGA. The CDR3 length is 14 residues. Germline trimming cut 5 bases from V and 6 bases from J; bases unmatched to any gene: 8. CDR3 coding DNA: TGTGCCAGCAGCCCCAACAAGGGGGCTGATACGCAGTATTTT. It codes for CASSPNKGADTQYF.